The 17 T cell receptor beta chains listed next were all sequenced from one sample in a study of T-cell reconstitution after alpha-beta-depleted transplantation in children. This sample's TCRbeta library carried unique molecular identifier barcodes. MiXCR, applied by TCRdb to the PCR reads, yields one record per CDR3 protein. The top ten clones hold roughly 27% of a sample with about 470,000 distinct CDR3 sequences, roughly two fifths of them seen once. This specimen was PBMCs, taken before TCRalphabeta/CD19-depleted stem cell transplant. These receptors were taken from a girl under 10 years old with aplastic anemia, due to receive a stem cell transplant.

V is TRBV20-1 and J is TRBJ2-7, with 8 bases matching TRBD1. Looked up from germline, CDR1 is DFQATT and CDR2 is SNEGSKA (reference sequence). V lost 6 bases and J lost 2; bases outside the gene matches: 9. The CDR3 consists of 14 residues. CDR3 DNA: TGCAGTGCGAGGGGTAGCAGGGGGCCCTACGAGCAGTACTTC. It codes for CSARGSRGPYEQYF.

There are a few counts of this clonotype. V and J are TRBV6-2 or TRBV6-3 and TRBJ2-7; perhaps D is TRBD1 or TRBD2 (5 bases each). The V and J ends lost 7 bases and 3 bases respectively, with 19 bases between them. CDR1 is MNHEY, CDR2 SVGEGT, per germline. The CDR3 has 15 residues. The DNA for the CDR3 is TGTGCCAGCACCCCAATCGCCGGGGCCCGCTACGAGCAGTACTTC. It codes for CASTPIAGARYEQYF.

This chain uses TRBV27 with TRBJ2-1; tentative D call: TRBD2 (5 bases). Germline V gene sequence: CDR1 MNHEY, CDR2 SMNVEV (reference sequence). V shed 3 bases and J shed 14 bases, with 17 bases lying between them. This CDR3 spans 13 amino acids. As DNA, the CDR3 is TGTGCCAGCAGTTTGGAAAGCGGTCGGGTGAAGTTCTTC. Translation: CASSLESGRVKFF.

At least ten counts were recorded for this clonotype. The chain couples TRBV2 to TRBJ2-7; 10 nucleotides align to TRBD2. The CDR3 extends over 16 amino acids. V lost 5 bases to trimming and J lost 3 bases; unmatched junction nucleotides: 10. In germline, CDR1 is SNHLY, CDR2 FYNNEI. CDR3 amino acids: CASSPLAGEVRYEQYF. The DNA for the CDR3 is TGTGCCAGCAGTCCTCTAGCGGGAGAAGTTCGCTACGAGCAGTACTTC.

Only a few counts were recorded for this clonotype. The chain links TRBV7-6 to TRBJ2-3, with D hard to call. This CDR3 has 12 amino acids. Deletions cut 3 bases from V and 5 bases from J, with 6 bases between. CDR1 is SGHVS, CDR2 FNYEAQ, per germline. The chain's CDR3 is CASSFSQDTQYF. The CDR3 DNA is TGTGCCAGCAGCTTCTCTCAAGATACGCAGTATTTT.

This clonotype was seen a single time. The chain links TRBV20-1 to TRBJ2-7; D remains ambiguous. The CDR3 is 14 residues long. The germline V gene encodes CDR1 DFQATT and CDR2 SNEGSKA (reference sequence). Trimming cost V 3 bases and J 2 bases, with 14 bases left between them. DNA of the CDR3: TGCAGTGCTAGTCCGGCGGCCCAGGCCTACGAGCAGTACTTC. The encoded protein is CSASPAAQAYEQYF.

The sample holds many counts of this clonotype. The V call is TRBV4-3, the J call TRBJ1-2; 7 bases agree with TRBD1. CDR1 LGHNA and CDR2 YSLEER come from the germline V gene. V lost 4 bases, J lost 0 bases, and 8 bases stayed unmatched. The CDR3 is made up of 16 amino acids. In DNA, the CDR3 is TGCGCCAGCAGCCCGATCCGGGACAGCTCTAACTATGGCTACACCTTC. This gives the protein CASSPIRDSSNYGYTF.

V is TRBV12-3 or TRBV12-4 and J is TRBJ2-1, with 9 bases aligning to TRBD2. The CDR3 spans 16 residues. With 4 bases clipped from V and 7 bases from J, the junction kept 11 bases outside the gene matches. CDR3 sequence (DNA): TGTGCCAGCAGTTCTCTGGGCGGGAGGGAAAGGAATGAGCAGTTCTTC. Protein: CASSSLGGRERNEQFF.

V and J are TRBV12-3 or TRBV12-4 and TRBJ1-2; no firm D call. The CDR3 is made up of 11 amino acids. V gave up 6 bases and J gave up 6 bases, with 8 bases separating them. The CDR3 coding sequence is TGTGCCAGCAGGCCCTCGGATGGCTACACCTTC. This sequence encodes CASRPSDGYTF.

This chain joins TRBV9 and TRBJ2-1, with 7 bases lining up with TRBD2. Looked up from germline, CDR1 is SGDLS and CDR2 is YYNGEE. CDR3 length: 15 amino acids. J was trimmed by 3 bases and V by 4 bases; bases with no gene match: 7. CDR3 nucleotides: TGTGCCAGCAGCCCGGGGACTACGAACTACAATGAGCAGTTCTTC. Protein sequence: CASSPGTTNYNEQFF.

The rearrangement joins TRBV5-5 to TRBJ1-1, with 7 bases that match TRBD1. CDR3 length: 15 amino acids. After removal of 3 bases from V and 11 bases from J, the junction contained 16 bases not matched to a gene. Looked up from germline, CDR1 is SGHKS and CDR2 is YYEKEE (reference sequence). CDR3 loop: CASSSTGSRTVQAFF. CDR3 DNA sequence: TGTGCCAGCAGCTCGACAGGGTCGAGAACGGTCCAGGCTTTCTTT.

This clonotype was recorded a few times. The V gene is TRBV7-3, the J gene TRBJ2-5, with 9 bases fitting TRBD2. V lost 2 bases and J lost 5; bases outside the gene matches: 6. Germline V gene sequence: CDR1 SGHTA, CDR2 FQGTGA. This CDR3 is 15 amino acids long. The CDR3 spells CASSLAGGIGETQYF. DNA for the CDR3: TGTGCCAGCAGCTTAGCGGGAGGGATTGGGGAGACCCAGTACTTC.

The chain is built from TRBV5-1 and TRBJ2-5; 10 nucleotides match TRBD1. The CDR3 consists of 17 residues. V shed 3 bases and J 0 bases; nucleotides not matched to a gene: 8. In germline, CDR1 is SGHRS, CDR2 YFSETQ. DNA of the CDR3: TGCGCCAGCAGCTGGGACAGGGGATTCAGGAACCAAGAGACCCAGTACTTC. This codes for CASSWDRGFRNQETQYF.

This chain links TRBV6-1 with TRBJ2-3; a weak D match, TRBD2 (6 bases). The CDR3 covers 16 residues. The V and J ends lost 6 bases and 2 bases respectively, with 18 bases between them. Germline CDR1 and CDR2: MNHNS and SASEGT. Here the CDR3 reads CASSRGSSLFTDTQYF. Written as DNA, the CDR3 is TGTGCCAGCAGCCGGGGGAGTTCCCTTTTCACAGATACGCAGTATTTT.

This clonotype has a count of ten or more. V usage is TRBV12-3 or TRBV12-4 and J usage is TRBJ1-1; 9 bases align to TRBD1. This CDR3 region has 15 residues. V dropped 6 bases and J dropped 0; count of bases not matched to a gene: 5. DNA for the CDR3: TGTGCCAGCAGCTCCGGGACAGGGATGAACACTGAAGCTTTCTTT. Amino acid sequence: CASSSGTGMNTEAFF.

CDR3 amino acids: CASSPTPVGPNYGYTF. The CDR3 nucleotides read TGTGCCAGCAGCCCCACCCCGGTCGGACCTAACTATGGCTACACCTTC. The rearrangement links TRBV6-2 or TRBV6-3 to TRBJ1-2; D is undetermined. Trimming stripped 6 bases from V and 0 bases from J, with 17 bases between. The germline V gene has CDR1 MNHEY and CDR2 SVGEGT. The CDR3 sequence is 16 residues long.

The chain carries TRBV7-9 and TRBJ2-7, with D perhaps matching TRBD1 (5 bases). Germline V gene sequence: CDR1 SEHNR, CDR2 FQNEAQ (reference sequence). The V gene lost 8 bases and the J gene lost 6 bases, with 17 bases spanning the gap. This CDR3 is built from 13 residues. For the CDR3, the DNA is TGTGCCAGCCGCGCCAGTCAGGGTGCCGAGCAGTACTTC. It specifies CASRASQGAEQYF.